A single sample is the source of the 32 T cell receptor beta chains below, sequenced in a study of PD-L1 blockade in urothelial cancer. Sequencing used immunoSEQ multiplex PCR; TCRdb keeps in-frame clones, though not all of them. Here the sample spans 53,000 or so clones, 75% to 90% being singletons. The sample here was PBMCs, taken around atezolizumab (anti-PD-L1) treatment. These receptors were collected from a man aged 55 to 69 with urothelial cancer.

This rearrangement joins TRBV7-3 to TRBJ2-3; the match to TRBD2 covers 8 bases. Germline V gene sequence: CDR1 SGHTA, CDR2 FQGTGA. V trimming: 5 bases; J trimming: 3 bases; junction bases outside the gene matches: 4. There are 14 residues in the CDR3. This chain's CDR3 is CASSSSGATDTQYF. The CDR3 nucleotides read TGTGCCAGCAGCAGTAGCGGGGCAACAGATACGCAGTATTTT. Full variable domain (remainder filled in from reference TRBV7-3 and TRBJ2-3): GAGVSQTPSNKVTEKGKYVELRCDPISGHTALYWYRQSLGQGPEFLIYFQGTGAADDSGLPNDRFFAVRPEGSVSTLKIQRTERGDSAVYLCASSSSGATDTQYFGPGTRLTVL.

This clone has only one observation. This chain connects TRBV20-1 to TRBJ1-4; no clear D gene. Germline V gene sequence: CDR1 DFQATT, CDR2 SNEGSKA (reference sequence). The V end lost 5 bases, the J end lost 15 bases, and 16 bases lay between the germline ends. The CDR3 totals 11 residues. The CDR3 region is CSAPREPVVFF. The CDR3 coding sequence is TGCAGTGCTCCCCGGGAGCCGGTGGTGTTTTTT.

This clone was counted once. This chain uses TRBV7-9 with TRBJ2-1; 8 bases map to TRBD2. CDR3 length: 17 amino acids. After removal of 3 bases from V and 2 bases from J, the junction contained 9 bases not matched to a gene. CDR1 is SEHNR and CDR2 is FQNEAQ in the germline V gene (reference sequence). The CDR3 loop is CASSLSRRGAPYNEQFF. The CDR3 DNA follows: TGTGCCAGCAGCTTGTCCCGGCGGGGGGCCCCCTACAATGAGCAGTTCTTC.

This chain connects TRBV19 to TRBJ1-3; D not resolved. The V gene's germline CDR1 is LNHDA and CDR2 SQIVND (reference sequence). CDR3 size: 11 residues. Trimming removed 7 bases from V and 5 bases from J, with 6 bases in between. CDR3: CASTNRNTIYF. As DNA, the CDR3 is TGTGCCAGTACTAACCGAAACACCATATATTTT.

Only a few counts were recorded for this clone. The V and J genes are TRBV6-4 and TRBJ1-1; TRBD1 is a possible D gene (5 bases). The length of the CDR3 is 15 residues. Germline CDR1 reads MRHNA; CDR2 reads SNTAGT. The V end was cut by 5 bases, the J end by 1 base, with 14 bases between. This CDR3 reads CASSNSNRGNTEAFF. The CDR3 DNA reads as TGTGCCAGCAGTAATAGCAATAGGGGGAACACTGAAGCTTTCTTT.

The chain combines TRBV7-9 with TRBJ2-7; perhaps TRBD1 as D (6 bases). Deletions cut 7 bases from V and 6 bases from J, with 16 bases between. The CDR3 contains 13 residues. Germline CDR1 and CDR2: SEHNR and FQNEAQ (reference sequence). CDR3 sequence (DNA): TGTGCCAGCATGGTCCGGGACACTCGCGAGCAGTACTTC. It encodes CASMVRDTREQYF.

The rearrangement links TRBV4-2 to TRBJ2-2, with D unclear. CDR3 length: 17 amino acids. Germline V gives CDR1 LGHNA, CDR2 YNFKEQ. V lost 0 bases to trimming and J lost 6 bases, with 17 bases between them. The CDR3 bases are TGTGCCAGCAGCCAAGACGTAGAGCGTCAGTTGGCCGGGGAGCTGTTTTTT. Protein product: CASSQDVERQLAGELFF.

This chain uses TRBV11-2 with TRBJ2-1; possibly TRBD2 for D (5 bases). The V gene's germline CDR1 is SGHAT and CDR2 FQNNGV. Trimming pared 0 bases from V and 7 bases from J, leaving 16 bases between. This CDR3 contains 16 residues. CDR3 sequence reads: CASSLDETSSGNEQFF. CDR3 coding DNA: TGTGCCAGCAGCTTAGATGAAACTAGTTCGGGTAATGAGCAGTTCTTC.

The chain joins TRBV7-2 to TRBJ1-5; D is undetermined. The CDR3 has 17 amino acids. Germline V lookup: CDR1 SGHTA, CDR2 FQGNSA. The germline V and J ends were trimmed by 5 bases and 3 bases, with 20 bases remaining between them. As DNA, the CDR3 is TGTGCCAGCAGCCCAACCCCTGTCCTCAGGTACAATCAGCCCCAGCATTTT. As protein: CASSPTPVLRYNQPQHF.

For the CDR3, the DNA is TGTGCCAGCAGCGAGGGACTCTACAATGAGCAGTTCTTC. Amino acid sequence: CASSEGLYNEQFF. The genes are TRBV5-6 and TRBJ2-1; a weak D match, TRBD2 (6 bases). This CDR3 has 13 residues. V was clipped by 4 bases and J by 3 bases, with 8 bases between them. The germline V gene encodes CDR1 SGHDT and CDR2 YYEEEE.

This clone was counted between two and nine times. Germline and junction disagree at one end, which may indicate a read error. V and J are TRBV7-7 and TRBJ1-1; no clear D. From germline, CDR1 is SSHAT and CDR2 FNYEAQ (reference sequence). The length of the CDR3 is 13 residues. For the CDR3, the DNA is TGTGCTAGCAGCTTGCGGGAGAACACTGAAGCTTTCTTT. Amino acids: CASSLRENTEAFF.

The chain recombines TRBV7-6 with TRBJ1-4, with D perhaps TRBD1 (6 bases). The CDR3 extends over 15 amino acids. The V end was cut by 5 bases, the J end by 0 bases, with 10 bases between. CDR1 and CDR2 from the germline V gene are SGHVS and FNYEAQ. Here the CDR3 DNA reads TGTGCCAGCAGCCCGAACAGGGCAACTAATGAAAAACTGTTTTTT. Translated: CASSPNRATNEKLFF.

The chain is built from TRBV6-6 and TRBJ2-6; no clear D. Between the trimmed V and J ends, which lost 2 bases and 4 bases, there was a span of 3 bases. This CDR3 is 13 amino acids long. From germline, CDR1 is MNHNY and CDR2 SVGAGI (reference sequence). This CDR3 is CASSYAGANVLTF. For the CDR3, the DNA is TGTGCCAGCAGTTACGCGGGGGCCAACGTCCTGACTTTC.

The chain uses TRBV5-1 and TRBJ1-4, with D tentatively TRBD1 (6 bases). The V gene's germline CDR1 is SGHRS and CDR2 YFSETQ. The V and J ends lost 2 bases and 5 bases respectively, with 7 bases between them. This CDR3 spans 13 amino acids. The chain's CDR3 is CASSLQGNEKLFF. CDR3 bases: TGCGCCAGCAGCTTACAGGGCAATGAAAAACTGTTTTTT.

The chain uses TRBV18 and TRBJ1-4; 7 nucleotides line up with TRBD1. The trim removed 6 bases at V and 0 bases at J, leaving 7 bases unmatched. The length of the CDR3 is 16 residues. Germline assignment: CDR1 KGHSH and CDR2 LQKENI. DNA for the CDR3: TGTGCCAGCTCCCCCCGGCAGGGGGCAACTAATGAAAAACTGTTTTTT. This sequence encodes CASSPRQGATNEKLFF.

The chain employs TRBV9 and TRBJ2-1; TRBD2 matches 10 bases. The CDR3 totals 16 residues. Trimming at V came to 0 bases and at J to 7 bases, leaving 7 bases not matched to a gene. In germline, CDR1 is SGDLS, CDR2 YYNGEE. The CDR3 sequence: CASSVVASGRGNEQFF. The CDR3 DNA is TGTGCCAGCAGCGTAGTGGCTAGCGGGAGAGGTAATGAGCAGTTCTTC. Based on the CDR3 plus reference TRBV9 and TRBJ2-1, the full variable domain is DSGVTQTPKHLITATGQRVTLRCSPRSGDLSVYWYQQSLDQGLQFLIQYYNGEERAKGNILERFSAQQFPDLHSELNLSSLELGDSALYFCASSVVASGRGNEQFFGPGTRLTVL.

The chain recombines TRBV19 with TRBJ1-1; D is uncertain. The germline CDR1 and CDR2 sequences are LNHDA and SQIVND (reference sequence). Between the trimmed V and J ends, which lost 3 bases and 5 bases, there was a span of 13 bases. CDR3 length: 14 residues. CDR3 protein: CASSMGLGRTEAFF. The CDR3 coding sequence is TGTGCCAGTAGTATGGGATTGGGGAGAACTGAAGCTTTCTTT.

The chain joins TRBV5-1 to TRBJ2-1; 11 bases map to TRBD2. The CDR3 loop spans 15 amino acids. CDR1 is SGHRS, CDR2 YFSETQ, per germline. Trimming removed 4 bases from V and 6 bases from J; junction bases left unmatched: 6. The CDR3 loop is CASSPPGTSGNEQFF. CDR3 DNA sequence: TGCGCCAGCAGCCCTCCCGGGACTAGCGGCAATGAGCAGTTCTTC.

The chain employs TRBV29-1 and TRBJ1-2, with TRBD1 matching over 7 bases. CDR1 and CDR2 (germline): SQVTM, ANQGSEA. Trimming cost V 6 bases and J 5 bases; bases outside gene matches: 12. The CDR3 runs to 14 residues. The CDR3 loop reads CSVIPGQANYGYTF. CDR3 coding DNA: TGCAGCGTCATTCCAGGACAGGCGAATTATGGCTACACCTTC.

This clone was seen once. The chain is built from TRBV7-9 and TRBJ2-1, with D tentatively TRBD2 (5 bases). The CDR3 extends over 13 amino acids. Trimming took 1 base from V and 8 from J, leaving 9 bases between them. The V gene's germline CDR1 is SEHNR and CDR2 FQNEAQ (reference sequence). CDR3 protein: CASSLGYSDEQFF. CDR3 DNA sequence: TGTGCCAGCAGCTTAGGCTATAGCGATGAGCAGTTCTTC.

Points on this clone: The CDR3 carries no conserved terminal phenylalanine or tryptophan, so it likely arises from a read error. It is unclear where the CDR3 begins or ends on the DNA, so no DNA is shown, and the CDR3 is as TCRdb lists it. The CDR3 is CSVTPTVLL. The J gene is TRBJ2-6, the V gene TRBV20-1; no DNA check was done on the table's D call, TRBD2. The CDR3 is 9 amino acids long, termini counted. Germline loops: CDR1 DFQATT, CDR2 SNEGSKA (reference sequence).

This sequence joins TRBV9 and TRBJ1-2; tentative D call: TRBD1 (5 bases). The CDR3 spans 14 residues. Germline CDR1 reads SGDLS; CDR2 reads YYNGEE. Between the trimmed V and J ends, which lost 3 bases and 8 bases, there was a span of 17 bases. CDR3 loop: CASSDHMGRGGYTF. The CDR3 DNA sequence: TGTGCCAGCAGCGACCATATGGGAAGGGGCGGCTACACCTTC.

The CDR3 region has the DNA TGCGCCAGCAGCTTGTCCCCCACGCGGCTCTCTGGGGCCAACGTCCTGACTTTC. Amino acid sequence: CASSLSPTRLSGANVLTF. The chain employs TRBV5-1 and TRBJ2-6, with no clear D. Germline loops: CDR1 SGHRS, CDR2 YFSETQ. The CDR3 is made up of 18 amino acids. Trimming left V 1 base short and J 0 bases short, with 14 bases between.

The rearrangement links TRBV15 to TRBJ1-3; D not certain. CDR1 and CDR2 from the germline V gene are LNHNV and YYDKDF (reference sequence). Trimming took 5 bases from V and 0 from J, leaving 11 bases between them. This CDR3 comprises 15 residues. For the CDR3, the DNA is TGTGCCACCAGCTCGGGTCCCTCCTCTGGAAACACCATATATTTT. Its translation: CATSSGPSSGNTIYF.

The chain carries TRBV6-1 and TRBJ1-5, with TRBD1 matching 9 bases. Trimming took 3 bases from V and 4 from J; bases not matched to a gene: 10. Per the germline V gene, CDR1 is MNHNS and CDR2 is SASEGT. This CDR3 spans 17 amino acids. DNA for the CDR3: TGTGCCAGCAGTGAGGGGACAGGGAGGGCTCGAAATCAGCCCCAGCATTTT. This encodes CASSEGTGRARNQPQHF.

V and J are TRBV5-4 and TRBJ2-7; TRBD2 matches at 8 bases. The CDR3 is 15 amino acids. Losses at the gene ends were 5 bases for V and 3 bases for J; bases not matched to a gene: 10. The germline V gene encodes CDR1 SGHNT and CDR2 YYREEE (reference sequence). The CDR3 DNA reads TGTGCCAGCAGAAACGAGCGGGAGCGGCTCTACGAGCAGTACTTC. The encoded protein is CASRNERERLYEQYF.

This clone was seen only once. The gene calls are TRBV7-9 and TRBJ1-5; D is perhaps TRBD1 (5 bases). Germline V gene data show CDR1 as SEHNR and CDR2 as FQNEAQ (reference sequence). V lost 4 bases to trimming and J lost 0 bases, with 13 bases between them. The CDR3 sequence is 16 residues long. The chain's CDR3 is CASSWGTGNSNQPQHF. CDR3 sequence (DNA): TGTGCCAGCAGCTGGGGGACTGGCAATAGCAATCAGCCCCAGCATTTT.

This chain joins TRBV9 and TRBJ1-1; perhaps TRBD1 as D (5 bases). CDR1 and CDR2 from the germline V gene are SGDLS and YYNGEE. V was pared by 0 bases and J by 7 bases, with 13 bases between. This CDR3 contains 14 residues. CDR3 DNA: TGTGCCAGCAGCGTAGGACGGGCGGGGGGTGAAGCTTTCTTT. Its protein product is CASSVGRAGGEAFF. The variable domain in full, completed from reference TRBV9 and TRBJ1-1, reads DSGVTQTPKHLITATGQRVTLRCSPRSGDLSVYWYQQSLDQGLQFLIQYYNGEERAKGNILERFSAQQFPDLHSELNLSSLELGDSALYFCASSVGRAGGEAFFGQGTRLTVV.

This clone was counted between two and nine times. The rearrangement uses TRBV28 and TRBJ2-1, with TRBD2 matching 9 bases. The CDR3 totals 15 residues. Germline CDR1 and CDR2: MDHEN and SYDVKM. Germline trimming cut 6 bases from V and 5 bases from J; bases unmatched to any gene: 8. The CDR3 DNA sequence: TGTGCCAGCAGCTATAGCGGGAGCCTAGACAATGAGCAGTTCTTC. This translates into CASSYSGSLDNEQFF.

V gene TRBV19 combines with J gene TRBJ1-2, with 9 bases aligning to TRBD1. CDR3 length equals 15 residues. From germline, CDR1 is LNHDA and CDR2 SQIVND (reference sequence). V shed 5 bases and J 5 bases; nucleotides not matched to a gene: 9. The CDR3 spells CASSLGQGLPYGYTF. In DNA form, the CDR3 reads TGTGCCAGTAGTCTCGGACAGGGGCTACCTTATGGCTACACCTTC.

In DNA, the CDR3 is TGTGCCAGCCCTTCGGGGCGGGGGGCGAACTATGGCTACACCTTC. It translates to CASPSGRGANYGYTF. This chain uses TRBV28 with TRBJ1-2, with D perhaps TRBD1 (6 bases). The CDR3 sequence is 15 residues long. Trimming took 8 bases from V and 2 from J, leaving 18 bases between them. The V gene's germline CDR1 is MDHEN and CDR2 SYDVKM.

The chain joins TRBV19 to TRBJ2-2; tentative D call: TRBD1 (6 bases). From germline, CDR1 is LNHDA and CDR2 SQIVND (reference sequence). V dropped 3 bases and J dropped 8 bases, with 13 bases sitting between them. The CDR3 totals 14 residues. The CDR3 loop reads CASSISDRSGELFF. In DNA, the CDR3 is TGTGCCAGTAGTATTTCCGACAGGTCGGGGGAGCTGTTTTTT.